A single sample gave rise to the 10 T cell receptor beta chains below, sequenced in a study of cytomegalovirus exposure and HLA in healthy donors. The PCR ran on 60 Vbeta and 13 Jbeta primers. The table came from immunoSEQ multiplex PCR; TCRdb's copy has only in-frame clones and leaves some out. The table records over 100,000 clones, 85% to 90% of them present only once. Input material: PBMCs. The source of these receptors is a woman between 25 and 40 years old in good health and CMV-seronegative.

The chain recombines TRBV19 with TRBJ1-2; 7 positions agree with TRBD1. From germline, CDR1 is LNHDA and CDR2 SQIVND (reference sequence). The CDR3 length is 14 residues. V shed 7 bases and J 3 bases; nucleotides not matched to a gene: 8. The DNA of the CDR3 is TGTGCCAGTAACCCGACAGGGTCGGACTATGGCTACACCTTC. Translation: CASNPTGSDYGYTF.

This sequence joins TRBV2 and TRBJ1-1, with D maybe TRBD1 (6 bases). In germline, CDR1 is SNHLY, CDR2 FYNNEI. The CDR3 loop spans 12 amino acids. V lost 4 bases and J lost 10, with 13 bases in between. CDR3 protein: CASSGQGRGAFF. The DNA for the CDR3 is TGTGCCAGCAGTGGGCAGGGGAGAGGAGCTTTCTTT.

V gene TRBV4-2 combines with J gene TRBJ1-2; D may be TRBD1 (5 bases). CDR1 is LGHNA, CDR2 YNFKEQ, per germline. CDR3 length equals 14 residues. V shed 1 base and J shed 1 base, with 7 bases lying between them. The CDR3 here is CASSQVDSNYGYTF. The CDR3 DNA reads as TGTGCCAGCAGCCAAGTCGACAGTAACTATGGCTACACCTTC.

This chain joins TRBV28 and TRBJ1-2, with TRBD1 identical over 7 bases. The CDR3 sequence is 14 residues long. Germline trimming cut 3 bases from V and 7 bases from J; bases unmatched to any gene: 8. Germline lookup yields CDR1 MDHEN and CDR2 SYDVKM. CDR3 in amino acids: CASSLYNRGPGYTF. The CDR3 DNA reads TGTGCCAGCAGTTTGTACAACAGGGGCCCTGGCTACACCTTC.

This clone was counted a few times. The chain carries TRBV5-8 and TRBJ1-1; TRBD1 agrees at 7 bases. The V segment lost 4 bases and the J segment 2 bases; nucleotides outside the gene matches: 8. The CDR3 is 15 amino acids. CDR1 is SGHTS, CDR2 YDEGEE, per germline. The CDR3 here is CASSKGQTINTEAFF. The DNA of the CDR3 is TGTGCCAGCAGCAAGGGACAGACCATAAACACTGAAGCTTTCTTT.

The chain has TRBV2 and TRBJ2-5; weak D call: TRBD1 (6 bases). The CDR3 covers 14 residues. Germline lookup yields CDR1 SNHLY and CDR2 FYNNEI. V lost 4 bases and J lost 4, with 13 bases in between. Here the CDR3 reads CASSGAGASETQYF. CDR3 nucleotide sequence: TGTGCCAGCAGTGGCGCAGGGGCGTCAGAGACCCAGTACTTC.

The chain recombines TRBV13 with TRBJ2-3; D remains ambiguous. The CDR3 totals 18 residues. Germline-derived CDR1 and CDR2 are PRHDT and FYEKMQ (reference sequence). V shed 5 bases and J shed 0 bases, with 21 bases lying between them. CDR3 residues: CASSQFGFSGASTDTQYF. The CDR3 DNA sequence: TGTGCCAGCAGCCAATTCGGGTTCTCGGGTGCTAGCACAGATACGCAGTATTTT.

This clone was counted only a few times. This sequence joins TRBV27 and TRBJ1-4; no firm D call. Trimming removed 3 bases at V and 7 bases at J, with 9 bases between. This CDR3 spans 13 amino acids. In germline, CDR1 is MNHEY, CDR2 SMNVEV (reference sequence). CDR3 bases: TGTGCCAGCAGTTTTGCGGGTGGTGAAAAACTGTTTTTT. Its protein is CASSFAGGEKLFF.

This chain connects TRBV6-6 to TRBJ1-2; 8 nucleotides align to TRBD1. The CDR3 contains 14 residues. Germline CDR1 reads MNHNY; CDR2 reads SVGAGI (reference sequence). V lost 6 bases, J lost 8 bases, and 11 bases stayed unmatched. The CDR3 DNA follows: TGTGCCAGCAGCCCACAGGGGGAGTTCGGAGGCTACACCTTC. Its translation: CASSPQGEFGGYTF.

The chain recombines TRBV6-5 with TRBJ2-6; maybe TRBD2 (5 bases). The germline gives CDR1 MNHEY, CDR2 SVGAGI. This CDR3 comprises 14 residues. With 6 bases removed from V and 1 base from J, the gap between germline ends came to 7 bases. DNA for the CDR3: TGTGCCAGCAGCAGCGGATCTGGGGCCAACGTCCTGACTTTC. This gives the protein CASSSGSGANVLTF.